A selection of T cell receptor beta chains follows, all from one sample in a study of PD-1 blockade in classical Hodgkin lymphoma. TCRdb keeps only in-frame clones here, not all; method: immunoSEQ multiplex PCR. The sample lists tens of thousands of clones; nearly 90% were seen once. The sample comprised CD4+ T cells from blood. These receptors originate from a human donor with classical Hodgkin lymphoma. CDR3s include the opening cysteine and the closing phenylalanine or tryptophan. The D gene is left open where the match is weak. Clone size, where shown, is once, few, many, or a class for clones that have expanded.

cdr3_aa: CASSPRGGTVNTGELFF
v_call: TRBV5-4
d_call: .
clone_size: .

cdr3_aa: CASSLRTGGEKLFF
v_call: TRBV7-2
d_call: TRBD1
clone_size: once

cdr3_aa: CASSIAPGNQPQHF
v_call: TRBV19
d_call: .
clone_size: .

cdr3_aa: CAWSRKGPITGELFF
v_call: TRBV30
d_call: .
clone_size: .

cdr3_aa: CASSTYTVYSNQPQHF
v_call: TRBV19
d_call: .
clone_size: few

cdr3_aa: CASAGTAAGNTIYF
v_call: TRBV7-9
d_call: TRBD1
clone_size: .

cdr3_aa: CSARVTEKLFF
v_call: TRBV20-1
d_call: .
clone_size: .

cdr3_aa: CASSRSGGGNTQYF
v_call: TRBV28
d_call: TRBD2
clone_size: .

cdr3_aa: CASSEGQGWAEAFF
v_call: TRBV2
d_call: TRBD1
clone_size: few

cdr3_aa: CASSSLASGLMGNEQFF
v_call: TRBV9
d_call: TRBD2
clone_size: .

cdr3_aa: CASSLTSGNTGELFF
v_call: TRBV19
d_call: TRBD2
clone_size: .

cdr3_aa: CASSLGRGGHDEQFF
v_call: TRBV7-2
d_call: TRBD2
clone_size: .

cdr3_aa: CASSPEGAGGYTF
v_call: TRBV4-2
d_call: .
clone_size: .

cdr3_aa: CASSRGTGVYEQYF
v_call: TRBV19
d_call: TRBD1
clone_size: .

cdr3_aa: CASSLGGRGEQFF
v_call: TRBV5-1
d_call: TRBD1
clone_size: .